This T cell receptor (beta chain) was sequenced during a study of vaccination and CD4 T cells after COVID-19 (dated by TCRdb to the early 2020s). For context, the study as a whole: Convalescent patients had a positive SARS-CoV-2 result on nasal swab PCR, and of these patients, nine had mild disease and one had severe disease. Post-COVID blood samples from convalescent patients were collected a median of roughly 100 days after diagnosis, with a range of about 35 to 161 days. The cultures were stimulated with overlapping spike peptide pools from SARS-CoV-2 and from the common cold coronaviruses HCoV-NL63, HCoV-OC43 and HCoV-229E. In about 11 COVID-19 convalescent patients and a few infection-naive healthy vaccine recipients, the spike-specific CD4+ TCR repertoire before mRNA vaccination was compared with the repertoire after mRNA vaccination. As controls, cultures received a CEFX viral epitope pool (the positive control), an HIV-1 Nef peptide pool (the negative control), or no peptide at all. The convalescent cohort comprised six males and four females, including two Hispanic individuals, seven Caucasians, two Asians and one multiracial person. Two doses of either the Pfizer-BioNTech BNT162b2 vaccine (n=8) or the Moderna mRNA-1273 vaccine (n=2) were administered to participants. Post-vaccine blood samples were obtained a median of about 72 days after the second vaccine dose, with a range of about 12 to 241 days. Study-level results and caveats: The median count of SARS-CoV-2-reactive clonotypes went up from 21 after infection to roughly 38 after vaccination, although the change was not significant. In convalescent patients, a median around 90% of post-vaccine SARS-CoV-2-reactive clones were detected only after vaccination, and vaccine-specific priming was suggested by this finding. The study included relatively few convalescent patients and did not analyze early timepoints after natural infection. In convalescent patients, nearly all vaccine-specific clones (304 of 307) were found to be mono-reactive for SARS-CoV-2 spike rather than cross-reactive with common cold coronaviruses.

A remark on this clonotype: This receptor's antigen is unknown. No base qualities exist here, and no much larger clone lies one base off it.

Compared with germline, V lacks 3 bases and J lacks 1 base; bases without a gene match: 10. The germline V gene (reference sequence) sets CDR1 to DFQATT and CDR2 to SNEGSKA. The CDR3 goes from the cysteine to the phenylalanine over 16 residues. Only CDR3 DNA is held: 48 bases, read in frame from base 1. This specimen's treatment or condition label, per the study, means: approximately nine-day PBMC culture with coronavirus spike peptide pools or control peptides (ViraFEST assay). The study used the ViraFEST assay, which expanded antigen-specific T cells with peptide pools and then identified expanded clonotypes by TCR sequencing. The convalescent patients' positive SARS-CoV-2 PCR tests were from March to December 2020, which was before the Alpha, Beta and Delta variants emerged in the United States. Each well held about 2 million PBMCs cultured in IMDM containing roughly 5.4% human AB serum and approximately 9.8 IU/ml IL-2, with around 9.2 ug/ml peptide pools added. Half of the culture medium was replaced with fresh IL-2-containing medium on days 3 and 7. After roughly nine days of culture, CD4+ T cells were isolated by negative selection using the EasySep CD4+ T cell isolation kit. Ficoll-Paque Plus gradient centrifugation was used to isolate PBMCs from whole blood, and the isolated PBMCs were then either used fresh or cryopreserved at -140C. In general, triplicate wells were set up for every culture condition.

The library was made by PCR. At the Johns Hopkins FTIC core, DNA from the cultured CD4+ T cells underwent TCR sequencing with the Oncomine TCR Beta short-read assay. The QIAamp micro DNA kit was used to extract genomic DNA from the cultured CD4+ T cells. Oncomine TCR Beta libraries from cultured CD4+ T cells were pooled using unique dual indexes and sequenced on an Illumina iSeq 100. As for how the authors treated the data: Non-productive sequences were removed, and CDR3s not starting with C, not ending with F or W, or shorter than 7 amino acids were discarded. Antigen-specific clonotypes were identified using the MANAFEST web application through comparison of peptide-stimulated wells with reference and other culture wells. For a clone to be called positive, the clone needed an FDR below 0.05, an odds ratio above 5, and a productive frequency above 0.1% in at least two of three replicate wells. A clonotype was classed as cross-reactive if the clonotype showed significant expansion both in SARS-CoV-2 spike wells and in at least one common cold coronavirus spike condition. Similarity between CDR3 sequences was evaluated in R version 3.6.1 using Levenshtein distances (stringdist) and unrooted phylogenetic trees (ape). TCRdb's own reprocessing of the public reads used fastp at Q25 and MiXCR and kept productive beta chains. Every distinct CDR3 protein forms one entry, paired with its most common genes and DNA. The V and J calls here are based on TCRdb, not the publication. This sample comprises 9,000 to 13,000 distinct CDR3 sequences, around 78% of them detected only once. In total, the top ten clones hold less than 9% of the sample.

Source material: CD4+ T cells from blood, cultured in vitro. This TCR derives from a human donor who had recovered from COVID-19. The V and J genes are TRBV20-1 and TRBJ2-3, and 7 junctional nucleotides match TRBD1. The CDR3 region: CSASNRGEGGTDTQYF. The nucleotide sequence is TGCAGTGCTAGTAACAGGGGAGAAGGGGGCACAGATACGCAGTATTTT.